Listed below are T cell receptor beta chains from one sample, sequenced in a study of cytotoxic CD8 clonotypes in ibrutinib-treated CLL. Sequencing used immunoSEQ multiplex PCR; TCRdb keeps in-frame clones, though not all of them. Counted here are about 250,000 clones, 60% to 75% occurring once; the ten biggest clones make up about 16%. The source material was PBMCs, sampled after 24 months of ibrutinib treatment. These receptors were obtained from a human donor with chronic lymphocytic leukemia. Each CDR3 is given with its conserved first and last residue. Rows give clone size only sometimes, using once, few, many, or a class for an expanded clone.

abundance	v_gene	j_gene	CDR3aa
NA	TRBV4-2	TRBJ2-4	CASSQDSGNKNIQYF
NA	TRBV10-3	TRBJ2-2	CAISESGPHTGELFF
few	TRBV6-5	TRBJ2-6	CASSYVGANVLTF
NA	TRBV9	TRBJ2-3	CASSVGWSGTTDTQYF
few	TRBV2	TRBJ2-5	CASPGKETQYF
NA	TRBV5-1	TRBJ2-1	CATGVAGTYNEQFF
NA	TRBV9	TRBJ2-6	CASSVGSITYSGANVLTF
NA	TRBV30	TRBJ2-1	CAWSPDGTYYNEQFF
NA	TRBV29-1	TRBJ2-3	CSVLVAVDTQYF
few	TRBV5-5	TRBJ1-5	CASSLERQGSQPQHF
NA	TRBV30	TRBJ2-1	CAWNIAGGPNEQFF
NA	TRBV4-3	TRBJ1-2	CASSPSWQGDYGYTF
once	TRBV13	TRBJ2-1	CASSTGQGNEQFF
NA	TRBV7-9	TRBJ2-3	CASSLSLVAWDTQYF
NA	TRBV5-1	TRBJ1-5	CASSLGDGNQPQHF
NA	TRBV11-2	TRBJ2-7	CASSFRLAGWYEQYF
NA	TRBV9	TRBJ2-7	CASSVDTGGAYEQYF
NA	TRBV19	TRBJ1-5	CASSIDGQRNQPQHF
NA	TRBV27	TRBJ2-5	CASSLWPTGGGETQYF
few	TRBV9	TRBJ2-7	CASSPRTGGSYEQYF
once	TRBV29-1	TRBJ1-4	CSVRTDTEKLFF
NA	TRBV4-1	TRBJ2-3	CASSQFSVPQYF
NA	TRBV27	TRBJ2-6	CASGSKDRARFSDNVLTF
NA	TRBV29-1	TRBJ1-4	CSVGYSAEKLFF
NA	TRBV6-6	TRBJ1-2	CASSYSFEQVLYGYTF
NA	TRBV29-1	TRBJ2-3	CSATGTSMTDTQYF
NA	TRBV4-1	TRBJ2-1	CASSLWGSMNEQFF
NA	TRBV6-5	TRBJ2-5	CASSFGSLSPQTQYF
few	TRBV6-1	TRBJ2-7	CASLRTGDSAEQYF
once	TRBV6-6	TRBJ2-3	CASRLSSTDTQYF
NA	TRBV28	TRBJ1-1	CASRVDTPMHTEAFF
NA	TRBV28	TRBJ1-1	CASTPGGLEAFF
NA	TRBV28	TRBJ1-2	CASSVATVGTGVNYGYTF
NA	TRBV4-2	TRBJ2-5	CASGQGPSETQYF
NA	TRBV10-1	TRBJ2-1	CASSGQGAQDEQFF
few	TRBV9	TRBJ1-2	CASSDGPYGYTF
NA	TRBV6-5	TRBJ2-5	CASSYFAGQETQYF
NA	TRBV6-5	TRBJ1-4	CASRGEKLFF
NA	TRBV6-1	TRBJ2-7	CASMGTTVSYEQYF
NA	TRBV5-4	TRBJ1-2	CASSREKGARDGYTF
NA	TRBV7-2	TRBJ1-5	CASSLVGVVGNQPQHF
NA	TRBV5-6	TRBJ2-5	CASSFGLEGETQYF
NA	TRBV27	TRBJ2-7	CASSFGGGVYEQYF
NA	TRBV6-5	TRBJ2-5	CASSYFRGPETQYF
NA	TRBV2	TRBJ2-1	CASRALGGSYNEQFF
NA	TRBV9	TRBJ1-2	CASKRENYGYTF
NA	TRBV6-6	TRBJ2-7	CASSNRDISYEQYF
NA	TRBV5-8	TRBJ2-2	CASSTTTGELFF